This T cell receptor beta chain is from a study of T cell repertoires in cytomegalovirus infection. Looking at the study overall: Signatures in public TCR beta sequences pointed to both CMV infection and matching HLA type. Study results and limitations: CMV carriers having the relevant HLA were flagged by cumulative public TCR beta family frequency. The ex vivo response was dominated by HLA-C-restricted CMV-specific TCR beta clonotypes.

This CDR3 is built from 14 residues. Germline V CDR1 and CDR2: KGHSH, LQKENI. Trimming stripped 2 bases from V and 0 bases from J, with 7 bases between. There are many counts of this clonotype. What it binds is unknown. TCRdb processed the reads anew with MiXCR; each CDR3 protein has one entry. The sample has 490,000 or so distinct CDR3 sequences, around 11% seen once; the top ten hold roughly 10%. The material sequenced was PBMCs. The source of this sequence is a human donor in good health (CMV status not recorded). Some clones in this sample may be carry-over from other donors' samples. V is TRBV18 and J is TRBJ1-1; D call uncertain. CDR3 amino acids: CASSPNELNTEAFF. The DNA of the CDR3 is TGTGCCAGCTCACCAAATGAGCTGAACACTGAAGCTTTCTTT.